Following are 15 T cell receptor beta chains from one sample sequenced in a study of control samples from healthy donors and cancer patients. Method: immunoSEQ multiplex PCR; TCRdb's copy keeps in-frame clones and lacks some. The profile shows roughly 80,000 clones, about nine tenths of them singletons. Sequencing was performed on blood. All receptors come from a man aged 50 or older in good health.

The CDR3 spells CARSLEGRTGGKLYGYTF. The CDR3 bases are TGTGCCAGAAGCCTCGAAGGTCGGACGGGAGGAAAACTCTATGGCTACACCTTC. The chain uses TRBV5-3 and TRBJ1-2, with unresolved D. TRBV5-3 is an ORF, and what it does is uncertain. The V end was cut by 4 bases, the J end by 4 bases, with 26 bases between. The CDR3 sequence is 18 residues long.

V gene TRBV9 combines with J gene TRBJ2-2; D gene ambiguous. CDR1 is SGDLS and CDR2 is YYNGEE in the germline V gene. This CDR3 region has 16 residues. The V end was cut by 4 bases, the J end by 0 bases, with 13 bases between. CDR3 amino acids: CASSYLGTTNTGELFF. The CDR3, as DNA: TGTGCCAGCAGCTACCTTGGAACAACGAACACCGGGGAGCTGTTTTTT.

The chain employs TRBV18 and TRBJ1-2; a possible D gene is TRBD1 (6 bases). Germline V gene lookup returns CDR1 KGHSH and CDR2 LQKENI. V lost 3 bases, J lost 3 bases, and 14 bases lay in between. CDR3 length equals 15 residues. The CDR3: CASSPPEAGDYGYTF. The CDR3 DNA reads TGTGCCAGCTCACCCCCAGAAGCAGGGGACTATGGCTACACCTTC.

The chain couples TRBV12-3 or TRBV12-4 to TRBJ2-2; D remains unclear. V lost 11 bases and J lost 5, with 9 bases in between. The length of the CDR3 is 11 residues. CDR3 in amino acids: CAGMGTGELFF. In DNA form, the CDR3 reads TGTGCCGGGATGGGTACCGGGGAGCTGTTTTTT.

The V gene is TRBV5-8, the J gene TRBJ1-6, with D possibly TRBD1 on 6 matching bases. The CDR3 consists of 15 residues. In germline, CDR1 is SGHTS, CDR2 YDEGEE. V shed 0 bases and J shed 8 bases, with 12 bases lying between them. CDR3: CASSLGTAEHSPLHF. The CDR3 nucleotides read TGTGCCAGCAGCTTGGGGACAGCCGAACATTCACCCCTCCACTTT.

The chain recombines TRBV2 with TRBJ2-1; D is uncertain. V lost 1 base and J 6 bases, leaving 16 bases between the germline ends. Germline V gives CDR1 SNHLY, CDR2 FYNNEI. This CDR3 has 16 residues. CDR3 region: CASSEGSGPRANEQFF. The DNA for the CDR3 is TGTGCCAGCAGTGAAGGGTCAGGCCCCCGAGCCAATGAGCAGTTCTTC. Complete variable domain (other parts from reference TRBV2 and TRBJ2-1): EPEVTQTPSHQVTQMGQEVILRCVPISNHLYFYWYRQILGQKVEFLVSFYNNEISEKSEIFDDQFSVERPDGSNFTLKIRSTKLEDSAMYFCASSEGSGPRANEQFFGPGTRLTVL.

Concerning this clone: Mismatch with germline at one junction end may stem from a read error. V gene TRBV11-3 combines with J gene TRBJ2-1, with D perhaps TRBD1 (6 bases). Per germline, CDR1 SGHNT and CDR2 YENEEA. The CDR3 contains 15 residues. The CDR3 is CASSVESGQTNEQFF. The CDR3 bases are TGTGCCAGCAGCGTAGAGAGCGGACAGACCAATGAGCAGTTCTTC.

Here the CDR3 reads CASSPFDWGSGANVLTF. CDR3 nucleotides: TGTGCCAGCTCACCATTTGATTGGGGCTCTGGGGCCAACGTCCTGACTTTC. The V gene is TRBV18, the J gene TRBJ2-6; D is ambiguous. The germline gives CDR1 KGHSH, CDR2 LQKENI. With 2 bases removed from V and 0 bases from J, the gap between germline ends came to 11 bases. There are 17 residues in the CDR3.

The CDR3 reads CASSEQGNSPLHF. CDR3 nucleotides: TGTGCCAGCAGTGAACAGGGGAATTCACCCCTCCACTTT. The chain is built from TRBV25-1 and TRBJ1-6, with D possibly matching TRBD1 (6 bases). This CDR3 region has 13 residues. V lost 2 bases and J lost 7, with 6 bases in between. Germline V gene data show CDR1 as MGHDK and CDR2 as SYGVNS. The full variable domain, in which reference TRBV25-1 and TRBJ1-6 provide the parts outside the CDR3, is EADIYQTPRYLVIGTGKKITLECSQTMGHDKMYWYQQDPGMELHLIHYSYGVNSTEKGDLSSESTVSRIRTEHFPLTLESARPSHTSQYLCASSEQGNSPLHFGNGTRLTVT.

This chain links TRBV2 with TRBJ1-5, with 7 bases aligning to TRBD1. The CDR3 loop spans 14 amino acids. J gave up 6 bases and V 6 bases, and 8 bases lay outside the gene matches. From germline, CDR1 is SNHLY and CDR2 FYNNEI. CDR3 region: CASRRQGSRQPQHF. CDR3 DNA sequence: TGTGCCAGCAGACGACAGGGTAGTCGTCAGCCCCAGCATTTT.

This clone was counted once. This chain links TRBV19 with TRBJ1-3, with no clear D. The length of the CDR3 is 12 residues. With 9 bases removed from V and 4 bases from J, the gap between germline ends came to 10 bases. The germline gives CDR1 LNHDA, CDR2 SQIVND (reference sequence). CDR3 sequence reads: CASQNQGNTIYF. The CDR3 coding sequence is TGTGCCAGCCAAAACCAGGGAAACACCATATATTTT.

For the CDR3, the DNA is TGCGCCAGCAGCTCGGGACAGGCGGGGTATGGCTACACCTTC. It encodes CASSSGQAGYGYTF. The V and J genes are TRBV5-1 and TRBJ1-2; 8 bases align to TRBD1. The trim removed 3 bases at V and 5 bases at J, leaving 6 bases unmatched. Germline loops: CDR1 SGHRS, CDR2 YFSETQ. CDR3 length: 14 residues.

This clone was found once. The V gene is TRBV19, the J gene TRBJ1-1; D is unclear. Germline lookup yields CDR1 LNHDA and CDR2 SQIVND (reference sequence). The CDR3 has 13 residues. The V end was cut by 5 bases, the J end by 1 base, with 8 bases between. DNA for the CDR3: TGTGCCAGTAGTCGGGCCAGGAACACTGAAGCTTTCTTT. It translates to CASSRARNTEAFF.

The chain uses TRBV19 and TRBJ1-5; D call uncertain. This CDR3 is 14 amino acids long. V was trimmed by 8 bases and J by 3 bases, leaving 14 bases between them. The germline CDR1 and CDR2 sequences are LNHDA and SQIVND (reference sequence). CDR3 sequence: CASGFRGLNQPQHF. The CDR3 DNA follows: TGTGCCAGTGGGTTTAGAGGGCTCAATCAGCCCCAGCATTTT.

The rearrangement joins TRBV6-5 to TRBJ1-5, with TRBD1 identical over 9 bases. Germline V gene sequence: CDR1 MNHEY, CDR2 SVGAGI. J lost 7 bases, V lost 4 bases, and 11 bases had no gene match. CDR3 length: 16 residues. This CDR3 is CASSFGAGQGLQPQHF. The CDR3 bases are TGTGCCAGCAGTTTTGGGGCGGGACAGGGACTACAGCCCCAGCATTTT.